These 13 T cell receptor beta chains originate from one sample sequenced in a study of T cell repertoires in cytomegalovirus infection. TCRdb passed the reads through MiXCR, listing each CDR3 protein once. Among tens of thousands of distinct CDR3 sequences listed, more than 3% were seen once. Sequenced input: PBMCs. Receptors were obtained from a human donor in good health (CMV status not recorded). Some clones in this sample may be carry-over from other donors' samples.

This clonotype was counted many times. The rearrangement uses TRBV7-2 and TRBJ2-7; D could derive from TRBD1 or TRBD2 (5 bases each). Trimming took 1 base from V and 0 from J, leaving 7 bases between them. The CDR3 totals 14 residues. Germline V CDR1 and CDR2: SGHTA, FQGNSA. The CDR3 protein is CASSLGDGSYEQYF. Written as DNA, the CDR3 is TGTGCCAGCAGCTTAGGGGACGGCTCCTACGAGCAGTACTTC.

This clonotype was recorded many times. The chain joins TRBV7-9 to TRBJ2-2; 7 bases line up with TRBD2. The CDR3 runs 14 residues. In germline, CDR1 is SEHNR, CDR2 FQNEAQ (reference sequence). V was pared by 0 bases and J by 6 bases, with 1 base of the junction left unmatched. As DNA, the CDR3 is TGTGCCAGCAGCTTAGCGGGAGGGCCCGGGGAGCTGTTTTTT. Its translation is CASSLAGGPGELFF.

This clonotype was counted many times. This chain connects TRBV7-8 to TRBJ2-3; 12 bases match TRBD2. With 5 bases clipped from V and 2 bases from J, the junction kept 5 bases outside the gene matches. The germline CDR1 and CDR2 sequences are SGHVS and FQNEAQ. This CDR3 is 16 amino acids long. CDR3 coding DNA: TGTGCCAGCAGCCATCTAGCGGGAGGGTCCACAGATACGCAGTATTTT. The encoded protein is CASSHLAGGSTDTQYF.

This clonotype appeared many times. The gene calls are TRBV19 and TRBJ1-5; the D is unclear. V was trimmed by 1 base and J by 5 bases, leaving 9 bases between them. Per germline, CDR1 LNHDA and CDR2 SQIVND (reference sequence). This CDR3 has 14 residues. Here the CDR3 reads CASSIGGWDQPQHF. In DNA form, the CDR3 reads TGTGCCAGTAGTATAGGAGGGTGGGATCAGCCCCAGCATTTT.

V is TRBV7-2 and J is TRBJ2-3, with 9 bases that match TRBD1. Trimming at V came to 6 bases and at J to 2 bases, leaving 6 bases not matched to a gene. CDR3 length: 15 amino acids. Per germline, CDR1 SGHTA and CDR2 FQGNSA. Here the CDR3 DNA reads TGTGCCAGCAGAAGGGGGACAGGGTTCACAGATACGCAGTATTTT. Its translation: CASRRGTGFTDTQYF.

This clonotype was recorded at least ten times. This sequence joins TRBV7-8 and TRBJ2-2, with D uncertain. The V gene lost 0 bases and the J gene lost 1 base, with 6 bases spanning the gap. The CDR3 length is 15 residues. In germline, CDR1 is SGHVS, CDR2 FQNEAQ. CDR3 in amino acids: CASSLAGWNTGELFF. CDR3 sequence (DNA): TGTGCCAGCAGCTTAGCGGGTTGGAACACCGGGGAGCTGTTTTTT.

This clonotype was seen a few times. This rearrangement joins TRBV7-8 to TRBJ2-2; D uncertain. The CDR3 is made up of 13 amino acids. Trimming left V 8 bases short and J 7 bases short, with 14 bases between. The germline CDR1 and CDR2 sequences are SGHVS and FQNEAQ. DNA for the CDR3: TGTGCCAGCCTCGGGCTACTCGGCGGGGAGCTGTTTTTT. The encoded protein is CASLGLLGGELFF.

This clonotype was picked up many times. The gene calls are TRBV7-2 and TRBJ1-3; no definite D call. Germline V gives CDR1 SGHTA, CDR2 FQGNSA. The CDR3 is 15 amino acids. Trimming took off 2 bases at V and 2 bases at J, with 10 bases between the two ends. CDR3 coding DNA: TGTGCCAGCAGCTTATCGGCAGCCCCTGGAAACACCATATATTTT. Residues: CASSLSAAPGNTIYF.

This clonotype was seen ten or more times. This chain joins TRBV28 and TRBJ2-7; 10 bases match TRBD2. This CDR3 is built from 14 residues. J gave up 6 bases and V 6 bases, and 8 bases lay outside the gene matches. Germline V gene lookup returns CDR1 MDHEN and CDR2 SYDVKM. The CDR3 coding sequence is TGTGCCAGCAGCCACTTTAGGACTAGCGGCGAGCAGTACTTC. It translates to CASSHFRTSGEQYF. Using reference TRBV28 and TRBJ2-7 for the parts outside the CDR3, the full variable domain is DVKVTQSSRYLVKRTGEKVFLECVQDMDHENMFWYRQDPGLGLRLIYFSYDVKMKEKGDIPEGYSVSREKKERFSLILESASTNQTSMYLCASSHFRTSGEQYFGPGTRLTVT.

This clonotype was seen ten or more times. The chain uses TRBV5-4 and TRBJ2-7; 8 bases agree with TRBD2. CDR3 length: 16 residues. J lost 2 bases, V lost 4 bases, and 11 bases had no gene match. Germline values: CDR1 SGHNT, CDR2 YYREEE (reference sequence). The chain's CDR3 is CASSPDVAGGPYEQYF. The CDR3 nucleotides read TGTGCCAGCAGCCCGGATGTGGCGGGAGGTCCCTACGAGCAGTACTTC.

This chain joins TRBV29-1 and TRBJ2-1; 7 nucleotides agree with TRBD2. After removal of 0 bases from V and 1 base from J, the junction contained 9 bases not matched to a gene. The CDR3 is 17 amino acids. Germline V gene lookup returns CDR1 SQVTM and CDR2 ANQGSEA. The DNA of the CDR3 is TGCAGCGTTGAAGATATTGGCGGGAGAGGTTCCTACAATGAGCAGTTCTTC. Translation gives CSVEDIGGRGSYNEQFF.

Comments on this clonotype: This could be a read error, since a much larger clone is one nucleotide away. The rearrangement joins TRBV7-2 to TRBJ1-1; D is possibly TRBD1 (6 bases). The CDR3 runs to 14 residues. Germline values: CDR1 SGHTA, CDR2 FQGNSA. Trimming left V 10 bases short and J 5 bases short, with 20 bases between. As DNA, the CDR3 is TGTGCCACCACCCTTGACAGGACCCGGACTGAAGCTTTCTTT. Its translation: CATTLDRTRTEAFF. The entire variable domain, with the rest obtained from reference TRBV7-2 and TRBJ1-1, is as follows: GAGVSQSPSNKVTEKGKDVELRCDPISGHTALYWYRQSLGQGLEFLIYFQGNSAPDKSGLPSDRFSAERTGGSVSTLTIQRTQQEDSAVYLCATTLDRTRTEAFFGQGTRLTVV.

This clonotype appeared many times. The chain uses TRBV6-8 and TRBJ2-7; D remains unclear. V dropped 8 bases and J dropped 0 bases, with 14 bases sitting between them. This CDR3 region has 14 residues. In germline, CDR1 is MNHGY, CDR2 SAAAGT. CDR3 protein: CASALDAYSYEQYF. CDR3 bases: TGTGCCAGCGCGCTAGACGCTTACTCCTACGAGCAGTACTTC.